This T cell receptor (beta chain) was recovered during a study of T cell changes during pregnancy in multiple sclerosis (dated by TCRdb to the late 2010s). With respect to the entire study: In women with multiple sclerosis, the researchers looked at how the T cell repertoire shifted as pregnancy progressed.

Notes on this clone: Its recognized antigen is unknown. No clone much larger than this one lies a single base away; base qualities are absent.

The CDR3 runs 15 amino acids, cysteine and phenylalanine included. Only CDR3 DNA is held: 45 bases, read in frame from base 1. Trimming costs V 4 bases and J 6 bases, and their ends lie 19 bases apart. CDR1 MNHEY and CDR2 SMNVEV are derived from the germline V gene (reference sequence). Receptor amplification or capture employed the immunoSEQ multiplex PCR assay. TCRdb retrieved this table from immuneACCESS and kept in-frame rearrangements only. Not all clones are present; in checked studies, unresolved V genes account for under half, and no reason is known for the remainder. The sample has about 120,000 clones on record, 80% to 95% of them singletons. The top ten constitute roughly 6.2% of the sample.

The TCR originated in a female donor with multiple sclerosis, enrolled in a pregnancy study. The chain is encoded by TRBV27 joined to TRBJ2-7; matching of 6 bases hints at TRBD1 as the D gene. Sample: peripheral blood, taken before pregnancy. The DNA reads TGTGCCAGCAGTTCCCTTGACAGGTGGGCTTCCGAGCAGTACTTC. Its coded protein is CASSSLDRWASEQYF.